This T cell receptor (beta chain) emerged from a study of T-cell reconstitution after alpha-beta-depleted transplantation in children (dated by TCRdb to the mid-2010s). About the study as a whole: The study quantitatively tracked T-cell immune reconstitution after TCRalphabeta/CD19-depleted allogeneic hematopoietic cell transplantation in children using TCR repertoire profiling.

In this sample, this clonotype turned up many times. Its antigen is still unknown. No qualities accompany the bases; no much larger clone lies one base away. Library creation used PCR. TCRdb lists the instrument as Illumina HiSeq 2500. TCR library preparation used molecular barcoding, with unique molecular identifiers applied to normalize quantification of the TCRbeta repertoire. In-frame beta chains were kept once TCRdb had trimmed the public reads at Q25 with fastp and called clones with MiXCR. Each entry is one CDR3 protein sequence, shown with its most common DNA and genes. Here the sample has around 600,000 distinct CDR3 sequences; around a sixth occur a single time. The ten largest clones take up approximately 1% of the sample. Between the V and J ends, shortened by 1 base and 2 bases respectively, the junction contains 9 bases. The germline V gene supplies CDR1 SGHTA and CDR2 FQGNSA. The CDR3 holds 15 amino acids from the cysteine to the phenylalanine. CDR3 DNA only is kept here, 45 bases in frame from base 1.

The TCR originated in a human donor who donated a stem cell graft to a child with acute myeloid leukemia. The source material was PBMCs from the stem cell graft donor, sampled from the stem cell graft. The rearranged chain carries TRBV7-2 and TRBJ2-1; TRBD1 is possibly the D segment (5 matching bases). The CDR3 region: CASSLVGATYNEQFF. The nucleotide sequence is TGTGCCAGCAGCTTAGTAGGGGCTACCTACAATGAGCAGTTCTTC.